These 29 T cell receptor beta chains share one sample of origin, sequenced in a study of cytomegalovirus exposure and HLA in healthy donors. The PCR used 60 Vbeta and 13 Jbeta primers. Produced via immunoSEQ multiplex PCR; TCRdb's table is partial and in-frame only. This sample carries about 200,000 clones, around 80% of them seen once, and the ten largest clones take 1.5% to 2%. Material for sequencing was PBMCs. These TCRs come from a man under 40 in good health and CMV-seronegative.

J is TRBJ1-1 and V is TRBV6-6; TRBD1 matches 10 bases. The CDR3 covers 12 residues. V was clipped by 10 bases and J by 5 bases; unmatched bases: 4. Germline-derived CDR1 and CDR2 are MNHNY and SVGAGI (reference sequence). The CDR3 is CATGTGVTEAFF. The CDR3 nucleotides are TGTGCCACAGGGACAGGGGTGACTGAAGCTTTCTTT.

The chain employs TRBV9 and TRBJ1-4; perhaps TRBD1 as D (6 bases). Germline loops: CDR1 SGDLS, CDR2 YYNGEE. The CDR3 extends over 15 amino acids. V was shortened by 0 bases and J by 3 bases, with 9 bases between the two germline ends. The chain's CDR3 is CASSVGWGPNEKLFF. The DNA for the CDR3 is TGTGCCAGCAGCGTAGGATGGGGGCCTAATGAAAAACTGTTTTTT.

This clone was counted a few times. The chain recombines TRBV9 with TRBJ2-7, with TRBD1 as a possible D gene (6 bases). The V gene's germline CDR1 is SGDLS and CDR2 YYNGEE. V lost 0 bases and J lost 5, with 12 bases in between. CDR3 length: 14 amino acids. DNA for the CDR3: TGTGCCAGCAGCGTAGAGGGGGACATGGACGAGCAGTACTTC. Translating it yields CASSVEGDMDEQYF.

The chain combines TRBV10-1 with TRBJ2-7; the D gene is possibly TRBD1 (5 bases). CDR1 is WNHNN, CDR2 SYGVQD, per germline (reference sequence). The CDR3 has 15 amino acids. V was pared by 3 bases and J by 6 bases, with 18 bases between. CDR3 coding DNA: TGCGCCAGCAGTGACCAGGGTTCGGCTCCTAGCGAGCAGTACTTC. Amino acid sequence: CASSDQGSAPSEQYF.

Worth noting for this clone: One end of the junction varies from germline; a read error may be responsible. The rearrangement joins TRBV7-9 to TRBJ2-3, with D unclear. In germline, CDR1 is SEHNR, CDR2 FQNEAQ (reference sequence). This CDR3 has 12 residues. CDR3 protein: CSSVPVPDTQYF. The CDR3 region has the DNA TGTTCCAGTGTTCCCGTCCCAGATACGCAGTATTTT. Using reference TRBV7-9 and TRBJ2-3 for the parts outside the CDR3, the full variable domain is DTGVSQNPRHKITKRGQNVTFRCDPISEHNRLYWYRQTLGQGPEFLTYFQNEAQLEKSRLLSDRFSAERPKGSFSTLEIQRTEQGDSAMYLCSSVPVPDTQYFGPGTRLTVL.

V gene TRBV29-1 combines with J gene TRBJ2-1, with 7 bases identical to TRBD2. Germline values: CDR1 SQVTM, CDR2 ANQGSEA. The trim removed 1 base at V and 0 bases at J, leaving 6 bases unmatched. The CDR3 length is 16 residues. CDR3 coding DNA: TGCAGCGTTGAAGGGGGCAGCGGGATCTCCTACAATGAGCAGTTCTTC. This translates into CSVEGGSGISYNEQFF.

The chain links TRBV7-3 to TRBJ1-4; TRBD1 is a possible D gene (5 bases). Trimming shortened V by 5 bases and J by 7 bases, and 14 bases separated the two germline ends. In germline, CDR1 is SGHTA, CDR2 FQGTGA. The CDR3 covers 14 residues. CDR3 coding DNA: TGTGCCAGCAGCCCCGGGCGGGGGAGTGAAAAACTGTTTTTT. Translating gives CASSPGRGSEKLFF.

Only one count was recorded for this clone. The chain has TRBV6-5 and TRBJ2-3; D might be TRBD2 (7 bases). Trimming left V 5 bases short and J 4 bases short, with 13 bases between. Germline V gene lookup returns CDR1 MNHEY and CDR2 SVGAGI. This CDR3 has 14 amino acids. This CDR3 is CASSPLGGADTQYF. The CDR3 bases are TGTGCCAGCAGTCCGTTAGGGGGGGCAGATACGCAGTATTTT.

This chain joins TRBV5-1 and TRBJ2-2; TRBD2 matches 8 bases. J was trimmed by 3 bases and V by 4 bases; bases with no gene match: 8. The CDR3 is made up of 16 amino acids. Germline V gives CDR1 SGHRS, CDR2 YFSETQ. The CDR3 DNA reads TGCGCCAGCAGCACCCCGGGACTAGAGGACACCGGGGAGCTGTTTTTT. This encodes CASSTPGLEDTGELFF.

V and J are TRBV27 and TRBJ2-3, with 9 bases identical to TRBD1. V lost 5 bases to trimming and J lost 0 bases; unmatched junction nucleotides: 3. This CDR3 is built from 15 residues. Germline V lookup: CDR1 MNHEY, CDR2 SMNVEV (reference sequence). The CDR3 spells CASSRGQGSTDTQYF. CDR3 in DNA: TGTGCCAGCAGTAGGGGACAGGGTAGCACAGATACGCAGTATTTT.

The V gene is TRBV2, the J gene TRBJ2-7, with TRBD2 identical over 8 bases. The CDR3 is made up of 14 amino acids. The J segment lost 6 bases and the V segment lost 4 bases, leaving 8 bases of the junction unmatched. CDR1 SNHLY and CDR2 FYNNEI come from the germline V gene. This chain's CDR3 is CASSGGGLVVEQYF. CDR3 nucleotides: TGTGCCAGCAGTGGGGGGGGACTAGTTGTCGAGCAGTACTTC. The entire variable domain, with the rest obtained from reference TRBV2 and TRBJ2-7, is as follows: EPEVTQTPSHQVTQMGQEVILRCVPISNHLYFYWYRQILGQKVEFLVSFYNNEISEKSEIFDDQFSVERPDGSNFTLKIRSTKLEDSAMYFCASSGGGLVVEQYFGPGTRLTVT.

The chain links TRBV29-1 to TRBJ2-7; a possible D gene is TRBD1 (5 bases). Trimming pared 5 bases from V and 0 bases from J, leaving 14 bases between. This CDR3 has 14 residues. Germline V gives CDR1 SQVTM, CDR2 ANQGSEA. Written as DNA, the CDR3 is TGCAGCGTTAAAGGGGAAGGGGTCTCCTACGAGCAGTACTTC. It is translated as CSVKGEGVSYEQYF.

The chain links TRBV25-1 to TRBJ2-7, with D tentatively TRBD2 (5 bases). Germline assignment: CDR1 MGHDK and CDR2 SYGVNS. The CDR3 loop spans 13 amino acids. Between the trimmed V and J ends, which lost 5 bases and 3 bases, there was a span of 11 bases. CDR3 loop: CASSLDWNYEQYF. The CDR3 DNA follows: TGTGCCAGCAGTCTGGACTGGAACTACGAGCAGTACTTC.

J is TRBJ2-1 and V is TRBV7-3, with D possibly matching TRBD1 (6 bases). This CDR3 is 12 amino acids long. With 5 bases removed from V and 10 bases from J, the gap between germline ends came to 12 bases. Germline lookup yields CDR1 SGHTA and CDR2 FQGTGA. The CDR3 loop reads CASSETGHEQFF. CDR3 nucleotides: TGTGCCAGCAGCGAAACAGGGCACGAGCAGTTCTTC.

The CDR3 nucleotides are TGCGCCAGCAGATCCCCTATGGAGCAGTACTTC. As protein: CASRSPMEQYF. The rearrangement uses TRBV23-1 and TRBJ2-7; D is unclear. TRBV23-1 counts as an open reading frame of uncertain function. The CDR3 sequence is 11 residues long. With 6 bases removed from V and 7 bases from J, the gap between germline ends came to 10 bases.

The chain is built from TRBV29-1 and TRBJ2-3, with D possibly matching TRBD2 (6 bases). Germline assignment: CDR1 SQVTM and CDR2 ANQGSEA. The V gene lost 7 bases and the J gene lost 3 bases, with 17 bases spanning the gap. The CDR3 has 14 amino acids. CDR3 nucleotides: TGCAGCGGCATCCCCTGGGGGGAAACAGATACGCAGTATTTT. It specifies CSGIPWGETDTQYF.

V gene TRBV28 combines with J gene TRBJ2-4, with 7 bases that match TRBD2. The CDR3 contains 16 residues. Unmatched junction bases numbered 8, after V lost 5 bases and J lost 1 base. CDR1 and CDR2 (germline): MDHEN, SYDVKM. CDR3 DNA: TGTGCCAGCAGTCCATCTCAGGGAGGGGCCAAAAACATTCAGTACTTC. Amino acid sequence: CASSPSQGGAKNIQYF.

The genes are TRBV27 and TRBJ2-7, with 12 bases that match TRBD2. After removal of 5 bases from V and 7 bases from J, the junction contained 9 bases not matched to a gene. The CDR3 extends over 15 amino acids. Germline-derived CDR1 and CDR2 are MNHEY and SMNVEV (reference sequence). The CDR3 nucleotides read TGTGCCAGCAGTCGACAGACTAGCGGGAGAGGAGAGCAGTACTTC. Translated: CASSRQTSGRGEQYF.

The chain carries TRBV5-1 and TRBJ2-1; D gene unclear. Germline-derived CDR1 and CDR2 are SGHRS and YFSETQ. Trimming cost V 2 bases and J 0 bases, with 9 bases left between them. The CDR3 is 15 residues long. CDR3 loop: CASSLYPSSYNEQFF. The CDR3 DNA sequence: TGCGCCAGCAGCTTATATCCGAGCTCCTACAATGAGCAGTTCTTC.

The DNA of the CDR3 is TGTGCCAGTAGTCACGGGACAGGGGGCACTGAAGCTTTCTTT. Translated, it gives CASSHGTGGTEAFF. V is TRBV19 and J is TRBJ1-1, with 11 bases aligning to TRBD1. The CDR3 length is 14 residues. CDR1 and CDR2 (germline): LNHDA, SQIVND (reference sequence). V lost 5 bases to trimming and J lost 4 bases; unmatched junction nucleotides: 3.

This sequence joins TRBV5-5 and TRBJ2-5; 10 bases line up with TRBD1. Germline V gene data show CDR1 as SGHKS and CDR2 as YYEKEE (reference sequence). The trim removed 3 bases at V and 6 bases at J, leaving 11 bases unmatched. The CDR3 has 16 amino acids. The CDR3 is CASSSRGQGMSQTQYF. CDR3 nucleotide sequence: TGTGCCAGCAGCTCCCGGGGACAGGGGATGAGCCAGACCCAGTACTTC.

The chain links TRBV5-1 to TRBJ1-3; perhaps TRBD1 as D (5 bases). The V end lost 3 bases, the J end lost 2 bases, and 12 bases lay between the germline ends. The CDR3 is made up of 15 amino acids. In germline, CDR1 is SGHRS, CDR2 YFSETQ. The CDR3 loop reads CASSYHGGAGNTIYF. CDR3 nucleotides: TGCGCCAGCAGCTACCACGGGGGAGCTGGAAACACCATATATTTT.

V is TRBV4-2 and J is TRBJ2-5; tentative D call: TRBD1 (5 bases). From germline, CDR1 is LGHNA and CDR2 YNFKEQ. V lost 1 base and J 4 bases, leaving 7 bases between the germline ends. The CDR3 is 13 amino acids. The DNA for the CDR3 is TGTGCCAGCAGCCAAGCGCAGGGAGAGACCCAGTACTTC. As protein: CASSQAQGETQYF.

The chain links TRBV19 to TRBJ2-7, with D uncertain. Germline lookup yields CDR1 LNHDA and CDR2 SQIVND (reference sequence). The length of the CDR3 is 14 residues. The germline V and J ends were trimmed by 3 bases and 1 base, with 10 bases remaining between them. CDR3 bases: TGTGCCAGTAGTATCAACTTCCCTTCCTACGAGCAGTACTTC. Protein: CASSINFPSYEQYF. Looking up the rest from reference TRBV19 and TRBJ2-7 gives the full variable domain: DGGITQSPKYLFRKEGQNVTLSCEQNLNHDAMYWYRQDPGQGLRLIYYSQIVNDFQKGDIAEGYSVSREKKESFPLTVTSAQKNPTAFYLCASSINFPSYEQYFGPGTRLTVT.

The J gene is TRBJ1-2, the V gene TRBV13; 9 bases agree with TRBD1. Germline V gene lookup returns CDR1 PRHDT and CDR2 FYEKMQ (reference sequence). The CDR3 extends over 18 amino acids. Trimming at V came to 0 bases and at J to 8 bases, leaving 16 bases not matched to a gene. The CDR3 DNA sequence: TGTGCCAGCAGCTTAGGCGGAACAGGGGGCCGAAAGGGGCGGGGCTACACCTTC. It specifies CASSLGGTGGRKGRGYTF.

The rearrangement uses TRBV7-9 and TRBJ1-6; D is possibly TRBD1 (5 bases). Trimming shortened V by 1 base and J by 12 bases, and 10 bases separated the two germline ends. CDR1 is SEHNR, CDR2 FQNEAQ, per germline (reference sequence). The CDR3 consists of 13 residues. The CDR3 DNA sequence: TGTGCCAGCAGCTTAGGCACCCAGGGACCCCTCCACTTT. Encoded protein: CASSLGTQGPLHF. The whole variable domain, remainder taken from reference TRBV7-9 and TRBJ1-6, is DTGVSQNPRHKITKRGQNVTFRCDPISEHNRLYWYRQTLGQGPEFLTYFQNEAQLEKSRLLSDRFSAERPKGSFSTLEIQRTEQGDSAMYLCASSLGTQGPLHFGNGTRLTVT.

CDR3 nucleotides: TGCGCCAGCAGCCAAGTTTGGCTAGCGGCTTACAATGAGCAGTTCTTC. This translates into CASSQVWLAAYNEQFF. V is TRBV4-1 and J is TRBJ2-1; 7 bases line up with TRBD2. With V trimmed by 1 base and J by 4 bases, 7 bases remained unmatched. The CDR3 runs to 16 residues. Germline-derived CDR1 and CDR2 are MGHRA and YSYEKL.

The rearrangement uses TRBV7-3 and TRBJ1-6; D might be TRBD1 (6 bases). The CDR3 is made up of 13 amino acids. Germline values: CDR1 SGHTA, CDR2 FQGTGA. Trimming took off 2 bases at V and 7 bases at J, with 6 bases between the two ends. The chain's CDR3 is CASSLGQNSPLHF. The DNA for the CDR3 is TGTGCCAGCAGCTTAGGACAGAATTCACCCCTCCACTTT.

The rearrangement links TRBV10-3 to TRBJ1-5, with D perhaps TRBD1 (6 bases). Looked up from germline, CDR1 is ENHRY and CDR2 is SYGVKD. The germline V and J ends were trimmed by 10 bases and 4 bases, with 20 bases remaining between them. The CDR3 totals 15 residues. CDR3 DNA: TGTGCCACCCTTGGGGCACAGGGTAGTAATCAGCCCCAGCATTTT. This codes for CATLGAQGSNQPQHF.